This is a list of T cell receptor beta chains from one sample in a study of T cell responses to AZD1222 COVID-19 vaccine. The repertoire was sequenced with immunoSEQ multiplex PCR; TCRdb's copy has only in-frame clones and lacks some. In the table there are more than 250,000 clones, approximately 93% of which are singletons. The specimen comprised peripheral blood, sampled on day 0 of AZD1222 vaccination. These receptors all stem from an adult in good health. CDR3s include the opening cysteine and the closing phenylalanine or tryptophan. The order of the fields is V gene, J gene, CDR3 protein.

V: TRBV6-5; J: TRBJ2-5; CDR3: CASSYQGSQETQYF
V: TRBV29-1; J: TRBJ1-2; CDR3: CSVEAVTRGGYTF
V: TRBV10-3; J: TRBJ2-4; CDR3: CAISVGDSDPVVAKNIQYF
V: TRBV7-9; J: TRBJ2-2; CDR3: CASSLAGAAGELFF
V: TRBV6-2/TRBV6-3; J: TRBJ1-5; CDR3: CASSYQRSPRVMGNQPQHF
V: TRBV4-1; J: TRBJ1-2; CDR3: CASSQATGNYGYTF
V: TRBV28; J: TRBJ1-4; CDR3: CASSLFTRGEKLFF
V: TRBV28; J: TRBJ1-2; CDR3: CASSAGGSNYGYTF
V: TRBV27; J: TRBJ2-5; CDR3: CASARLTVGETQYF
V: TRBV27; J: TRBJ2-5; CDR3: CASSLVQGQETQYF
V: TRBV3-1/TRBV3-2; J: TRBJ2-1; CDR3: CASSQDNRERFF
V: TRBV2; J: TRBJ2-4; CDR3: CASSLGGGGRGNIQYF
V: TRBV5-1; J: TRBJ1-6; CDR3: CASSLAGQNNSPLHF
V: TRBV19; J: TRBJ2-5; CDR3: CASMPPAGGPETQYF
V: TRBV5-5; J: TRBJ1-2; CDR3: CASSFPGGYTF
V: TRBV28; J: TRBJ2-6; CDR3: CASSTLRANVLTF
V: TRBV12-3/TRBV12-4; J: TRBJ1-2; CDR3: CASSSTGLYGYTF
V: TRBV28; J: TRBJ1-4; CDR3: CASSKRLLNEKLFF
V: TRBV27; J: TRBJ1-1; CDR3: CASSHRGSNTEAFF
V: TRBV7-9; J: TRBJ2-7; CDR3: CASSPIRGRAPWEQYF